These 2 T cell receptor beta chains were all obtained from the same sample, sequenced in a study of naive and memory T cell subsets. General study points: A few larger clonotypes appeared in naive repertoires, especially CD8, possibly memory cells re-expressing CD45RA.

Two oligonucleotides, mixed equimolar, formed the beta constant-region primer covering TRBC1 and TRBC2. Four rounds of PCR amplified the ligated cDNA using nested alpha and beta constant-region primers plus SP2. TCRdb redid the calling of the UMI-ligation and nested PCR reads with MiXCR, one entry per CDR3 protein. This table holds under 150,000 distinct CDR3 sequences, approximately 21% found once. Their target antigens are unknown. The sample was naive CD8+ T cells from blood. These receptors were collected from a human donor in good health.

This clonotype was observed many times. The chain has TRBV29-1 and TRBJ1-3, with a tentative D call TRBD1 (6 bases). V dropped 5 bases and J dropped 0 bases, with 14 bases sitting between them. There are 15 residues in the CDR3. Germline V gene data show CDR1 as SQVTM and CDR2 as ANQGSEA. The CDR3 DNA is TGCAGCGTTCGGGGGGCCATAGACTCTGGAAACACCATATATTTT. It encodes CSVRGAIDSGNTIYF.

This rearrangement joins TRBV30 to TRBJ2-2; weak D call: TRBD1 (5 bases). Deletions cut 4 bases from V and 0 bases from J, with 9 bases between. CDR3 size: 14 residues. Germline loops: CDR1 GTSNPN, CDR2 SVGIG (reference sequence). CDR3: CAWTMDTNTGELFF. The DNA for the CDR3 is TGTGCCTGGACAATGGACACGAACACCGGGGAGCTGTTTTTT.